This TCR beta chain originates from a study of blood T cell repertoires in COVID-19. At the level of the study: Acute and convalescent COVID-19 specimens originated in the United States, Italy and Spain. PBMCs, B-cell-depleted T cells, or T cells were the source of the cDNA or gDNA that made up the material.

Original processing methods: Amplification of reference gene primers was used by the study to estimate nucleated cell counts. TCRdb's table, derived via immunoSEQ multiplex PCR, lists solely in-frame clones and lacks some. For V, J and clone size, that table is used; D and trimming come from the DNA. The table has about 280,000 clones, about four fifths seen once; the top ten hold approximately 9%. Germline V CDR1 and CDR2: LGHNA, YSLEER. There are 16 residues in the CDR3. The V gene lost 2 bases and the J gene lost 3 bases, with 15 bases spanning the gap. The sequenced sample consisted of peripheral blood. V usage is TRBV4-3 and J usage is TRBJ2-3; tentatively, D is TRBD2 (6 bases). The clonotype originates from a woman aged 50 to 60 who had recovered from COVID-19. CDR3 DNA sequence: TGCGCCAGCAGCCAAAGGACCCACGGGAGTACAGATACGCAGTATTTT. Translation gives CASSQRTHGSTDTQYF.